The T cell receptor beta chain under discussion was sequenced for a study of blood T cell repertoires in COVID-19. Study overall: From the United States, Italy and Spain came samples of acute and convalescent COVID-19. In each case, the material was cDNA or gDNA derived from T cells, B-cell-depleted T cells, or PBMCs.

After removal of 5 bases from V and 7 bases from J, the junction contained 12 bases not matched to a gene. The CDR3 runs 16 residues. Germline V gene lookup returns CDR1 SGHTA and CDR2 FQGNSA. In the original workflow: It was from reference gene primer amplification that nucleated cell counts were estimated. Using immunoSEQ multiplex PCR, the repertoire was profiled, and TCRdb retains in-frame clones only, with some absent. The V and J calls and clone size are taken from that table; D and trimming were inferred from the DNA. Of some 33,000 clones in the sample, 65% to 90% were seen once. This chain connects TRBV7-2 to TRBJ1-2; 11 positions match TRBD1. The receptor was derived from a man aged 55 to 70 with active COVID-19. Input material: peripheral blood. CDR3 coding DNA: TGTGCCAGCAGCCTCGGACAGGGGGCGAGGGGTGGTGGCTACACCTTC. Encoded protein: CASSLGQGARGGGYTF.